A single T cell receptor beta chain is shown here with its context. Antigen unknown. The PCR made use of 60 Vbeta and 13 Jbeta primers. The data were produced by immunoSEQ multiplex PCR, yet TCRdb's version contains in-frame clones alone and is incomplete. The data show about 200,000 clones, 70% to 80% seen once. This entry is derived from a study of cytomegalovirus exposure and HLA in healthy donors. Study-level findings and limits: Later analysis reportedly placed an Asian-associated ancestry cluster below the roughly 670-donor mean in N-insertions. A later analysis reported that several of the most significant clusters appeared to be linked to common viral pathogens, among them Epstein-Barr virus.

V lost 0 bases to trimming and J lost 5 bases; unmatched junction nucleotides: 11. Germline-derived CDR1 and CDR2 are LNHNV and YYDKDF (reference sequence). This CDR3 comprises 17 residues. The origin of this receptor is a woman aged 25-40 years in good health and CMV-seronegative. This chain joins TRBV15 and TRBJ2-5; 8 bases line up with TRBD2. The sample consisted of PBMCs. CDR3 protein: CATSRDSPAGARETQYF. The DNA for the CDR3 is TGTGCCACCAGCAGAGATAGCCCAGCGGGAGCTCGGGAGACCCAGTACTTC.